A selection of T cell receptor beta chains follows, all from one sample in a study of blood T cell repertoires in COVID-19. The protocol was immunoSEQ multiplex PCR, while the TCRdb copy is restricted to in-frame clones and leaves out a portion. The sample records 250,000 or so clones, 84% being singletons. Material: peripheral blood. These receptors were taken from a man between 45 and 60 years old with acute or convalescent COVID-19. The CDR3 runs from the conserved cysteine through the conserved F or W. A D gene is named only where the DNA matches it firmly. A row's size may be missing; if present it is once, few, many or a size class.

CDR3 protein	CDR3 DNA	V gene	J gene	clone size	D gene
CASSYSAGFGELFF	TGTGCCAGCAGTTACTCTGCGGGGTTCGGGGAGCTGTTTTTT	TRBV6-2/TRBV6-3	TRBJ2-2	once	.
CASSWQGVQETQYF	TGTGCCAGCAGCTGGCAGGGGGTACAAGAGACCCAGTACTTC	TRBV5-4	TRBJ2-5	.	TRBD1
CASTAGGSYNEQFF	TGTGCCAGCACCGCCGGGGGCTCCTACAATGAGCAGTTCTTC	TRBV7-3	TRBJ2-1	once	.
CASSVEGEPGNTIYF	TGTGCCAGCAGCGTAGAGGGGGAACCTGGAAACACCATATATTTT	TRBV9	TRBJ1-3	.	.
CASSFQAGANQPQHF	TGTGCCAGCAGTTTTCAGGCAGGGGCCAATCAGCCCCAGCATTTT	TRBV28	TRBJ1-5	.	.
CASRLVGQGGNYGYTF	TGTGCCAGCAGGTTGGTGGGCCAGGGAGGTAACTATGGCTACACCTTC	TRBV7-9	TRBJ1-2	.	.
CASSYVGAILYEQYF	TGTGCCAGCAGTTACGTAGGGGCAATACTCTACGAGCAGTACTTC	TRBV6-5	TRBJ2-7	.	.
CASSGRQDPQPQHF	TGTGCCAGCTCAGGGCGACAGGACCCTCAGCCCCAGCATTTT	TRBV18	TRBJ1-5	.	.
CASTSGRKVEKLFF	TGTGCCAGCACATCAGGCAGGAAGGTAGAAAAACTGTTTTTT	TRBV25-1	TRBJ1-4	.	.
CASSYGRGSNQPQHF	TGTGCCAGCAGTTACGGGCGGGGGAGCAATCAGCCCCAGCATTTT	TRBV6-5	TRBJ1-5	.	.
CAWSGQGEAFF	TGTGCCTGGAGTGGACAGGGGGAAGCTTTCTTT	TRBV30	TRBJ1-1	few	TRBD1
CASSSRQGHEQYF	TGTGCCAGCAGTTCCCGACAGGGCCACGAGCAGTACTTC	TRBV6-5	TRBJ2-7	.	TRBD1
CASTELAESTDTQYF	TGTGCCAGCACTGAACTAGCGGAGAGCACAGATACGCAGTATTTT	TRBV6-1	TRBJ2-3	.	TRBD2
CASSSHRGTLSPRAFF	TGCGCCAGCAGTTCACACAGGGGGACTCTGTCCCCTCGAGCTTTCTTT	TRBV5-1	TRBJ1-1	.	TRBD1
CASSFSGGWSAQPQHF	TGTGCCAGCAGCTTCTCAGGGGGCTGGAGTGCTCAGCCCCAGCATTTT	TRBV13	TRBJ1-5	.	TRBD1
CASKEGTAEDTIYF	TGTGCCAGTAAAGAGGGGACAGCCGAGGACACCATATATTTT	TRBV6-5	TRBJ1-3	once	TRBD1
CASSSDSYEQYF	TGTGCCAGCTCATCCGACAGCTACGAGCAGTACTTC	TRBV18	TRBJ2-7	.	.
CASNTNTEAFF	TGTGCCAGCAACACGAACACTGAAGCTTTCTTT	TRBV28	TRBJ1-1	few	.
CASSFGSTDTQYF	TGTGCCAGCAGTTTCGGGAGCACAGATACGCAGTATTTT	TRBV28	TRBJ2-3	few	.
CATSGERDRAQYF	TGTGCCACCAGCGGGGAACGGGACAGGGCGCAGTATTTT	TRBV15	TRBJ2-3	.	TRBD1
CASSLGSGISYNEQFF	TGTGCCAGCAGCTTAGGTAGCGGGATCTCCTACAATGAGCAGTTCTTC	TRBV7-2	TRBJ2-1	.	TRBD2
CASSLGTGWNQPQHF	TGTGCCAGCAGTTTGGGGACAGGGTGGAATCAGCCCCAGCATTTT	TRBV28	TRBJ1-5	.	TRBD1
CASRTGQSSTGELFF	TGTGCCAGCAGGACGGGACAGTCTTCCACCGGGGAGCTGTTTTTT	TRBV6-5	TRBJ2-2	.	TRBD1
CASRGDSTDQETQYF	TGTGCCAGTAGGGGGGACAGTACCGACCAAGAGACCCAGTACTTC	TRBV25-1	TRBJ2-5	.	.